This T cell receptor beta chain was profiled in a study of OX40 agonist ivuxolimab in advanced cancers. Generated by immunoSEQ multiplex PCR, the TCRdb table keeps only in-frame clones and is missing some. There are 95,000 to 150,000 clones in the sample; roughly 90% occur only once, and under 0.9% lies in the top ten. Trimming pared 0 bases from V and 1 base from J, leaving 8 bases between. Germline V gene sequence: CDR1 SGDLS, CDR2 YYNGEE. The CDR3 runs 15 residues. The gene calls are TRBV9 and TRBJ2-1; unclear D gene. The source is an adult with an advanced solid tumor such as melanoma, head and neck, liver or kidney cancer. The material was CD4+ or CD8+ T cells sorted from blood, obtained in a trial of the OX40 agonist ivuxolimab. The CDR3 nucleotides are TGTGCCAGCAGCGTAGAGATATGGTCCTACAATGAGCAGTTCTTC. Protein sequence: CASSVEIWSYNEQFF.